Listed below are T cell receptor beta chains from one sample, sequenced in a study of T cells in narcolepsy. Method: immunoSEQ multiplex PCR; TCRdb's copy keeps in-frame clones and lacks some. The sample has about 21,000 clones; just over 90% are singletons. Sequenced sample: CD45RA- memory CD4+ T cells from PBMCs. The receptors derive from a human donor with narcolepsy. CDR3s include the opening cysteine and the closing phenylalanine or tryptophan. A D gene is named only where the DNA matches it firmly. The size entry is marked missing in some rows and otherwise reads once, few, many or a size class.

D gene,clone size,J gene,V gene,CDR3 DNA,CDR3 protein
TRBD2,-,TRBJ2-1,TRBV12-5,TGTGCTAGTGGTCTCGGACTAGCCTCCTACAATGAGCAGTTCTTC,CASGLGLASYNEQFF
-,once,TRBJ2-2,TRBV7-6,TGTGCCAGCAGCCTAGGACAGACGAACACCGGGGAGCTGTTTTTT,CASSLGQTNTGELFF
-,-,TRBJ1-1,TRBV5-6,TGTGCCAGCAGCTTTAAGGGCACTGAAGCTTTCTTT,CASSFKGTEAFF
-,once,TRBJ1-4,TRBV18,TGTGCCAGCTCACCACAGGGAACTAATGAAAAACTGTTTTTT,CASSPQGTNEKLFF
-,-,TRBJ1-2,TRBV30,TGTGCCTGGGATGGAGACCAGCGGAACTATGGCTACACCTTC,CAWDGDQRNYGYTF
-,-,TRBJ1-5,TRBV6-5,TGTGCCAGCAGAGGGGCCGCTAGCGGGCCCCAGCATTTT,CASRGAASGPQHF
-,-,TRBJ2-3,TRBV2,TGTGCCAGCAGTCTCCGGGACCTAACCACAGATACGCAGTATTTT,CASSLRDLTTDTQYF
TRBD1,-,TRBJ2-2,TRBV2,TGTGCCAGCAGCCCACAGGGGACCGGGGAGCTGTTTTTT,CASSPQGTGELFF
-,-,TRBJ2-7,TRBV21-1,TGTGCCAGCCTAGTACCGGCTAGCGGGAGGGCCAAGTCAGTCCACGAGCAGTACTTC,CASLVPASGRAKSVHEQYF
-,-,TRBJ2-7,TRBV7-6,TGTGCCAGCAGCTTAGTGGGAATTGGGAGTGGCGAGCAGTACTTC,CASSLVGIGSGEQYF